The T cell receptor beta chain described here comes from a study of T cells in Graves' hyperthyroidism and ophthalmopathy. In this sample, this clonotype turned up many times. The antigen remains undetermined. Uncontrolled infection, other autoimmune disease, pregnancy or lactation barred patients from enrollment. On the basis of clinical symptoms, serum thyroxine and TRAb, thyroid ultrasound and orbital computed tomography, diagnoses were made. When hyperthyroidism was first diagnosed, the blood sample was taken, preceding any ophthalmopathy symptoms. Findings and limits, study-wide: Through a model of 13 V-J features, ophthalmopathy was separated from stable hyperthyroidism.

Germline V lookup: CDR1 SGHVS, CDR2 FQNEAQ. The V end lost 5 bases, the J end lost 3 bases, and 20 bases lay between the germline ends. The CDR3 is made up of 16 amino acids. TCR beta CDR3 regions were amplified from RNA. HTBI primers were the set used in a first-round RT-PCR of the TCR CDR3. TCRdb reanalysed the multiplex PCR reads using MiXCR and keeps one entry per CDR3 protein. The table lists around 250,000 distinct CDR3 sequences, roughly 15% of them singletons. The chain couples TRBV7-8 to TRBJ2-7; TRBD2 is a possible D gene (5 bases). The sequence derives from a woman between 40 and 50 years old with Graves' hyperthyroidism that later progressed to Graves' ophthalmopathy. Material: blood. The CDR3 region has the DNA TGTGCCAGCAGCCCCATAGGGTCCCGGGATGTCTACGAGCAGTACTTC. It specifies CASSPIGSRDVYEQYF. The complete variable domain, with remaining parts taken from reference TRBV7-8 and TRBJ2-7, reads GAGVSQSPRYKVAKRGQDVALRCDPISGHVSLFWYQQALGQGPEFLTYFQNEAQLDKSGLPSDRFFAERPEGSVSTLKIQRTQQEDSAVYLCASSPIGSRDVYEQYFGPGTRLTVT.